This T cell receptor beta chain was identified in a study of Ad26.COV2.S vaccination and SARS-CoV-2 variants. The wider study: Intramuscularly, Ad26.COV2.S was given either once or twice, 56 days apart. Study-wide points: Placebo recipients and vaccine recipients were similar in non-spike TCR breadth. Analytic work on TCR breadth and depth might have understated the full extent of total T cell responses.

Concerning this clone: As yet, its antigen is unknown.

V was cut by 10 bases and J by 0 bases, with 15 bases left in between. This CDR3 region has 14 residues. From germline, CDR1 is SEHNR and CDR2 FQNEAQ (reference sequence). Sequencing was performed with immunoSEQ multiplex PCR; in TCRdb, only in-frame clones are kept and a portion is missing. Of roughly 300,000 clones listed, approximately 86% are singletons. Treatment here: roughly 18 received Ad26.COV2.S at low or high dose, single or two shots; about five received placebo; per-sample allocation not given. The investigators took samples on day 63 after the first vaccine or placebo injection. An Ad26 vector expressing Wuhan-strain SARS-CoV-2 spike served as the vaccine.

This clonotype was obtained from a person aged 18 to 65 who received the Ad26.COV2.S COVID-19 vaccine or a placebo. The chain recombines TRBV7-9 with TRBJ1-1, with D unresolved. The starting material was peripheral blood, obtained in a trial of Ad26.COV2.S vaccine versus placebo. CDR3 sequence reads: CANGGAEMNTEAFF. In DNA, the CDR3 is TGTGCCAACGGCGGTGCGGAGATGAACACTGAAGCTTTCTTT.